The 9 T cell receptor beta chains below were found in one sample sequenced in a study of blood T cells in healthy people across ages. A J-beta primer mix and a sample-barcoded 5' primer were used in a second PCR of roughly 6 to 11 cycles. Using its own MiXCR run on the 5' RACE reads, TCRdb lists one record per CDR3 protein. The sample has 1 million or so distinct CDR3 sequences, under 30% seen once; the top ten hold around 0.7%. In addition, the sample was reused for a study of T cells of mothers and their children.

The sample taken for sequencing was blood. These TCRs come from a girl aged 2 to 10 in good health.

The chain carries TRBV29-1 and TRBJ2-1; 11 bases are shared with TRBD2. V shed 6 bases, J shed 0 bases, and the junction held 10 bases outside the gene matches. Germline V CDR1 and CDR2: SQVTM, ANQGSEA. There are 17 residues in the CDR3. The CDR3 here is CSVERGTSGSSYNEQFF. CDR3 in DNA: TGCAGCGTCGAAAGGGGGACTAGCGGCTCCTCCTACAATGAGCAGTTCTTC.

The rearrangement uses TRBV6-1 and TRBJ2-1, with D maybe TRBD2 (6 bases). CDR3 length: 14 residues. The V and J ends lost 8 bases and 4 bases respectively, with 15 bases between them. CDR1 MNHNS and CDR2 SASEGT come from the germline V gene. CDR3 sequence reads: CASCERVGYNEQFF. In DNA, the CDR3 is TGTGCCAGCTGCGAGCGGGTGGGGTACAATGAGCAGTTCTTC.

This clonotype was detected only a few times. The rearrangement joins TRBV5-1 to TRBJ2-1; maybe TRBD1 (6 bases). Germline CDR1 is SGHRS and CDR2 is YFSETQ. This CDR3 has 15 residues. Trimming shortened V by 0 bases and J by 10 bases, and 17 bases separated the two germline ends. CDR3 sequence reads: CASSLEGEYSHEQFF. The CDR3, as DNA: TGCGCCAGCAGCTTGGAGGGGGAGTATTCCCACGAGCAGTTCTTC.

This clonotype was counted only a few times. The chain recombines TRBV5-1 with TRBJ2-1; possibly TRBD2 for D (6 bases). Per germline, CDR1 SGHRS and CDR2 YFSETQ. V was cut by 6 bases and J by 8 bases, with 21 bases left in between. The CDR3 spans 15 residues. The CDR3 bases are TGCGCCAGCACCGGCGGAGGGGAGTCTTGGGATGAGCAGTTCTTC. This gives the protein CASTGGGESWDEQFF.

The sample holds a few counts of this clonotype. CDR3: CASSPGTGEYGEAFF. CDR3 nucleotide sequence: TGCGCCAGCAGCCCAGGGACAGGGGAGTACGGTGAAGCTTTCTTT. This chain links TRBV5-1 with TRBJ1-1; TRBD1 aligns across 10 bases. CDR3 length equals 15 residues. Germline CDR1 is SGHRS and CDR2 is YFSETQ. V was pared by 4 bases and J by 7 bases, with 10 bases of the junction left unmatched. The full variable domain, in which reference TRBV5-1 and TRBJ1-1 provide the parts outside the CDR3, is KAGVTQTPRYLIKTRGQQVTLSCSPISGHRSVSWYQQTPGQGLQFLFEYFSETQRNKGNFPGRFSGRQFSNSRSEMNVSTLELGDSALYLCASSPGTGEYGEAFFGQGTRLTVV.

The J gene is TRBJ1-1, the V gene TRBV12-3 or TRBV12-4, with no clear D. CDR3 length: 13 residues. The ends were cut back, 6 bases at V and 3 bases at J, with 11 bases in the middle. The CDR3 spells CASSRATHTEAFF. CDR3 nucleotide sequence: TGTGCCAGCAGCCGGGCCACCCACACTGAAGCTTTCTTT.

In this sample, this clonotype turned up many times. The chain has TRBV9 and TRBJ1-4; D unclear. CDR3 length: 12 amino acids. Trimming took 4 bases from V and 8 from J, leaving 9 bases between them. The V gene's germline CDR1 is SGDLS and CDR2 YYNGEE. CDR3: CASSPGWEKLFF. The CDR3 DNA sequence: TGTGCCAGCAGCCCCGGTTGGGAAAAACTGTTTTTT.

V usage is TRBV28 and J usage is TRBJ2-7, with TRBD2 matching over 8 bases. V was clipped by 6 bases and J by 7 bases; unmatched bases: 11. CDR1 MDHEN and CDR2 SYDVKM come from the germline V gene. The CDR3 contains 14 residues. The CDR3 nucleotides are TGTGCCAGCAGGTTGGGACTAGTAACGGGTGAGCAGTACTTC. It specifies CASRLGLVTGEQYF.

The chain employs TRBV4-3 and TRBJ2-1; unclear D gene. This CDR3 has 16 residues. The germline CDR1 and CDR2 sequences are LGHNA and YSLEER. V lost 1 base, J lost 0 bases, and 10 bases lay in between. This chain's CDR3 is CASSQGLSSSYNEQFF. The CDR3 nucleotides are TGCGCCAGCAGCCAAGGCCTCTCAAGCTCCTACAATGAGCAGTTCTTC.